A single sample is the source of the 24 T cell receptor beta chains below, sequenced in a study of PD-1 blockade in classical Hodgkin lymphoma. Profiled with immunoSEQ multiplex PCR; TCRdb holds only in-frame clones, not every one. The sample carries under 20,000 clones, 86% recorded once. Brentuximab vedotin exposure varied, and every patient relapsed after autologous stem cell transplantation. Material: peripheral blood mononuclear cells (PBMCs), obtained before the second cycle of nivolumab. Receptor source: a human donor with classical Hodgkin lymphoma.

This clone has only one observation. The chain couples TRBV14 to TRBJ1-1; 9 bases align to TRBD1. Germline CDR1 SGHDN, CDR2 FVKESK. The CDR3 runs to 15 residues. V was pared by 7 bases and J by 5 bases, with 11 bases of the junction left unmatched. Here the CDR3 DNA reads TGTGCCAGCACCCGGGGACAGGGTGTGGTGACTGAAGCTTTCTTT. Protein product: CASTRGQGVVTEAFF.

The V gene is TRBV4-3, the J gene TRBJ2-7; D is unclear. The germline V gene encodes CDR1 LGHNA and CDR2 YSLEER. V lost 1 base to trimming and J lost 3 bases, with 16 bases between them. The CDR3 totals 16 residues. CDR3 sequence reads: CASSQAGQVHVYEQYF. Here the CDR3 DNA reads TGCGCCAGCAGCCAAGCCGGGCAGGTACACGTCTACGAGCAGTACTTC.

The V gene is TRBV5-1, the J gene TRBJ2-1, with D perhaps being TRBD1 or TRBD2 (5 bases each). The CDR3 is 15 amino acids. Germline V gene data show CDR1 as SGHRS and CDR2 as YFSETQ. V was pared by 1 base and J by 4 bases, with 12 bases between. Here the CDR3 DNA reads TGCGCCAGCAGCTTGCCTGGGGGACGGTACAATGAGCAGTTCTTC. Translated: CASSLPGGRYNEQFF.

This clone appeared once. CDR3 region: CASSFQGQGIEAFF. The CDR3 bases are TGTGCCAGCAGCTTCCAAGGACAGGGAATTGAAGCTTTCTTT. This chain links TRBV5-4 with TRBJ1-1, with TRBD1 identical over 8 bases. From germline, CDR1 is SGHNT and CDR2 YYREEE (reference sequence). The V segment lost 2 bases and the J segment 7 bases; nucleotides outside the gene matches: 7. The CDR3 has 14 amino acids.

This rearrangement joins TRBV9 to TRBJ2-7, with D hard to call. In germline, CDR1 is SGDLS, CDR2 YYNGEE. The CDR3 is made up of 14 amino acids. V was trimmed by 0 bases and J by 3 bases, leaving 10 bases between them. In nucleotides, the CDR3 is TGTGCCAGCAGCGTAGGGCCAGAGGACTACGAGCAGTACTTC. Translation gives CASSVGPEDYEQYF.

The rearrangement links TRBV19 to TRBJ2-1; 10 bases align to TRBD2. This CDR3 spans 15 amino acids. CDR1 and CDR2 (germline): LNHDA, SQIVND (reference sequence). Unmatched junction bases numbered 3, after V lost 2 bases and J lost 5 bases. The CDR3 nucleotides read TGTGCCAGTAGTATAAGTAGCGGGGGGCACAATGAGCAGTTCTTC. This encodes CASSISSGGHNEQFF.

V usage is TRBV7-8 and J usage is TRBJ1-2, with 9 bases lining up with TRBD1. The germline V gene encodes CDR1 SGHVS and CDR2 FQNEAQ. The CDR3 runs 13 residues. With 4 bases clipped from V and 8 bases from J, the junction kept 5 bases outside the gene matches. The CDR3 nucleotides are TGTGCCAGCAGCTCAGGGACAGGGAAAGGCTACACCTTC. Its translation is CASSSGTGKGYTF.

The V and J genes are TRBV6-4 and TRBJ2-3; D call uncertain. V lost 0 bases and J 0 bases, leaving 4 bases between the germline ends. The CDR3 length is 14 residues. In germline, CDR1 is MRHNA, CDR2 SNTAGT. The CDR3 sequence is CASSDSASTDTQYF. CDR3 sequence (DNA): TGTGCCAGCAGTGACTCGGCGAGCACAGATACGCAGTATTTT.

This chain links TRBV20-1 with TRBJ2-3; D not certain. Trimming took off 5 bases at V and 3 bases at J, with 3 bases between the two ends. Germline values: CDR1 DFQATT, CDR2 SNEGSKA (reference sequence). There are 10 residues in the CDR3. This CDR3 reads CSAGTDTQYF. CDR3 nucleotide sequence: TGCAGTGCTGGGACAGATACGCAGTATTTT.

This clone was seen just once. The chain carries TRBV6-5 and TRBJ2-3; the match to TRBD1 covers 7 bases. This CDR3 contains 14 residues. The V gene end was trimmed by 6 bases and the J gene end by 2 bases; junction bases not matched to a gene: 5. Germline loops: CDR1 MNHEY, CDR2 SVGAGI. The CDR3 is CASRWGQNTDTQYF. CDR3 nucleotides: TGTGCCAGCAGATGGGGACAGAACACAGATACGCAGTATTTT.

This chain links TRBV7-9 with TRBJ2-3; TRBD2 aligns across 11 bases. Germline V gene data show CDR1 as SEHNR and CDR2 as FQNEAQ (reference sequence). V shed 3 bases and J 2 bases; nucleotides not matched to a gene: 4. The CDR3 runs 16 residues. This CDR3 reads CASSFRLAGITDTQYF. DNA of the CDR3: TGTGCCAGCAGCTTTAGACTAGCGGGGATCACAGATACGCAGTATTTT.

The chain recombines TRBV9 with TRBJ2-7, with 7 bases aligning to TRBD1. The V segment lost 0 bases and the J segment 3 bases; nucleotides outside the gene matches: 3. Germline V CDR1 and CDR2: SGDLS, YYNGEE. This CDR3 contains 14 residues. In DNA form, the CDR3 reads TGTGCCAGCAGCGTAGGGCAGGGGGTCTACGAGCAGTACTTC. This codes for CASSVGQGVYEQYF.

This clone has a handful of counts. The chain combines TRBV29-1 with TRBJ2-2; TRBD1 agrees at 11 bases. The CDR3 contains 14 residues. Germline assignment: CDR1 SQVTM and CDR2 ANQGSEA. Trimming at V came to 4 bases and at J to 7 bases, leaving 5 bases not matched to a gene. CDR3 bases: TGCAGCGTTGTGGACAGGGGGCGCGGCGGGGAGCTGTTTTTT. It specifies CSVVDRGRGGELFF.

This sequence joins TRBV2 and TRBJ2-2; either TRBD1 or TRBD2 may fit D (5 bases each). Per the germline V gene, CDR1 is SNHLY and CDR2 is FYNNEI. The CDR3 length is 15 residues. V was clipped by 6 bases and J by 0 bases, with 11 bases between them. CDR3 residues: CASSRDGTNTGELFF. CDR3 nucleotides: TGTGCCAGCAGCAGGGACGGAACGAACACCGGGGAGCTGTTTTTT.

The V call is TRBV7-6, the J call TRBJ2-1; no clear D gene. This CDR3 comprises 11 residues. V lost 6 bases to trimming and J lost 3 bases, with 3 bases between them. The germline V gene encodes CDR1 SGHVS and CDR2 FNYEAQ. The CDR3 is CASRNYNEQFF. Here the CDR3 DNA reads TGTGCCAGCAGGAACTACAATGAGCAGTTCTTC.

The CDR3 sequence: CASSHRDSGYTF. The CDR3 DNA reads TGCGCCAGCAGCCACCGGGACAGTGGCTACACCTTC. The chain employs TRBV4-1 and TRBJ1-2; 7 bases match TRBD1. From germline, CDR1 is MGHRA and CDR2 YSYEKL. V lost 3 bases to trimming and J lost 7 bases; unmatched junction nucleotides: 2. The CDR3 covers 12 residues.

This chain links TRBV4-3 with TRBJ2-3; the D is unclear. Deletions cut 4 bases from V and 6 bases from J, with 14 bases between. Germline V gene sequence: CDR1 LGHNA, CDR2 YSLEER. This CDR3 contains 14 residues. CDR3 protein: CASSLATWVDTQYF. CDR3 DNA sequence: TGCGCCAGCAGCCTAGCCACCTGGGTGGATACGCAGTATTTT.

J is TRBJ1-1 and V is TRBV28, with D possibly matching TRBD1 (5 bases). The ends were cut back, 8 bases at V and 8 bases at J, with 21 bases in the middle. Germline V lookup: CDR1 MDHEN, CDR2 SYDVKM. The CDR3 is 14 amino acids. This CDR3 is CASQGLEPTLEAFF. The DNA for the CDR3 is TGTGCCAGCCAGGGCCTCGAGCCGACATTAGAAGCTTTCTTT.

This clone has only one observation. CDR3 amino acids: CASSNTDTQYF. CDR3 coding DNA: TGTGCCAGCAGCAACACAGATACGCAGTATTTT. V and J are TRBV7-2 and TRBJ2-3; no clear D. V was cut by 5 bases and J by 2 bases, with 2 bases left in between. The V gene's germline CDR1 is SGHTA and CDR2 FQGNSA. This CDR3 comprises 11 residues.

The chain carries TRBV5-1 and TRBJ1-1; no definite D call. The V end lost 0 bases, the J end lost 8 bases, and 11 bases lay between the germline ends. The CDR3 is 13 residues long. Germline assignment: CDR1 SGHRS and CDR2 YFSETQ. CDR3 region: CASSLVAGPEAFF. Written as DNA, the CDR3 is TGCGCCAGCAGCTTGGTTGCGGGTCCCGAAGCTTTCTTT.

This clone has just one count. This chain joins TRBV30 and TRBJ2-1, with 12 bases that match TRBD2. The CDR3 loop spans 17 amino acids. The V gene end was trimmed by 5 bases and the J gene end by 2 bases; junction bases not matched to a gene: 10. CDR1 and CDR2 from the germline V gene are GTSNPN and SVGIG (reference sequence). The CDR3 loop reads CAWSGGTSGSAYNEQFF. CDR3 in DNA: TGTGCCTGGTCGGGGGGGACTAGCGGGTCTGCCTACAATGAGCAGTTCTTC.

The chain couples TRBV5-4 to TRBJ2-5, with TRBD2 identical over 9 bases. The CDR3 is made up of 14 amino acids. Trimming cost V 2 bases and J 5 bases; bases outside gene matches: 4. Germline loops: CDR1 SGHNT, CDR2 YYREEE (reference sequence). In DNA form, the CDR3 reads TGTGCCAGCAGCTTCAGCGGGGGGACGGAGACCCAGTACTTC. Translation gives CASSFSGGTETQYF.

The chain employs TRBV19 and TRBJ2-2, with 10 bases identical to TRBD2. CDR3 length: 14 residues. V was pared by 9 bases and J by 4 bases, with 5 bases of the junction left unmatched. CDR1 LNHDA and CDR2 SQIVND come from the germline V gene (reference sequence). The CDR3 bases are TGTGCCAGCAGGACTAGCGGAACCACCGGGGAGCTGTTTTTT. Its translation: CASRTSGTTGELFF.

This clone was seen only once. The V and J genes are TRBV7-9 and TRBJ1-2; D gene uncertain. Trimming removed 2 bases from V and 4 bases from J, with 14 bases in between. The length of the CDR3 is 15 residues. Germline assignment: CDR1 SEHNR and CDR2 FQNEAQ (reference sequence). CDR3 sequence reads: CASSLLRQARYGYTF. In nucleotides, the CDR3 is TGTGCCAGCAGCTTACTTAGGCAGGCCCGCTATGGCTACACCTTC.